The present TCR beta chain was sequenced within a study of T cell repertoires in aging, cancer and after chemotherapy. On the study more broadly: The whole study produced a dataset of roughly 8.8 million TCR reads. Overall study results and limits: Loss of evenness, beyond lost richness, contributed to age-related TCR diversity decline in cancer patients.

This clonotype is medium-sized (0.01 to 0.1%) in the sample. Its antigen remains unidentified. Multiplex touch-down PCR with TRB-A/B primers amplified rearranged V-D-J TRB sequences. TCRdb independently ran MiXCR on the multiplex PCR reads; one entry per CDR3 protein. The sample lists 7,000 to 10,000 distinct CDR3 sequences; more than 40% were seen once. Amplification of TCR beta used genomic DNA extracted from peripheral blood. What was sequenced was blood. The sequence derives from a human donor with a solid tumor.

CDR3 sequence: CASSAGEFYEQYF. Here the CDR3 DNA reads TGTGCCAGCAGTGCTGGGGAATTCTACGAGCAGTACTTC. The chain carries TRBV6-1 and TRBJ2-7; no reliable D call. This CDR3 is 13 amino acids long. Germline lookup yields CDR1 MNHNS and CDR2 SASEGT. Between the trimmed V and J ends, which lost 4 bases and 3 bases, there was a span of 10 bases.